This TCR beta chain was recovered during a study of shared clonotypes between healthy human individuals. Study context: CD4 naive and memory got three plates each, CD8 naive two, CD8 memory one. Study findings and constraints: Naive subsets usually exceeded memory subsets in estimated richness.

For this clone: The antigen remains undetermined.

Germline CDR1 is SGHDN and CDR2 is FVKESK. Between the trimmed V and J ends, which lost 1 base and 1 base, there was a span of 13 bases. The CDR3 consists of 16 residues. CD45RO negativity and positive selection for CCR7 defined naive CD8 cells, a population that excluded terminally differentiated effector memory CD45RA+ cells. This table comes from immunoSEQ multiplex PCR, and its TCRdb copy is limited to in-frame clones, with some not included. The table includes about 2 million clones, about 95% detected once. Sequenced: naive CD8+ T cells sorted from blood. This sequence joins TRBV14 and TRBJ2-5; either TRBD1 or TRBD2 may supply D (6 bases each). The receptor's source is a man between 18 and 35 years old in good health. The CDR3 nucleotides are TGTGCCAGCAGCCAAGCATGGGGGGCCTTCCAAGAGACCCAGTACTTC. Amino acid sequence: CASSQAWGAFQETQYF.